This is a list of T cell receptor beta chains from one sample in a study of blood T cell repertoires in COVID-19. The assay was immunoSEQ multiplex PCR, and TCRdb's table has in-frame clones only and misses some. The table shows under 200,000 clones, with more than 65% occurring only once. Sequenced material: PBMCs or T cells enriched from blood (not recorded which). The receptors shown here come from a man aged 55 to 70 who had recovered from COVID-19. Both conserved end residues are part of each CDR3. A D gene is named only where the DNA matches it firmly. The size entry is marked missing in some rows and otherwise reads once, few, many or a size class.

V gene	clone size	J gene	D gene	CDR3 protein	CDR3 DNA
TRBV5-1	-	TRBJ2-7	TRBD1	CASTFGTGVSYEQYF	TGCGCCAGCACTTTCGGGACAGGGGTTTCCTACGAGCAGTACTTC
TRBV9	-	TRBJ2-5	TRBD1	CASSGIGTGIEGQYF	TGTGCCAGCAGCGGTATCGGGACAGGTATAGAAGGCCAGTACTTC
TRBV7-3	-	TRBJ1-1	-	CASGRVENTEAFF	TGTGCCAGCGGGCGGGTAGAGAACACTGAAGCTTTCTTT
TRBV14	-	TRBJ1-6	-	CASSQGTGKNSPLHF	TGTGCCAGCAGCCAAGGTACAGGGAAGAATTCACCCCTCCACTTT
TRBV13	-	TRBJ2-1	TRBD1	CASSTTGESYNEQFF	TGTGCCAGCAGCACCACAGGGGAATCCTACAATGAGCAGTTCTTC
TRBV18	-	TRBJ2-2	-	CASEAGNTNTGELFF	TGTGCCAGTGAGGCAGGGAATACGAACACCGGGGAGCTGTTTTTT
TRBV5-1	few	TRBJ2-7	TRBD2	CASSHTSGGGEQYF	TGCGCCAGCAGCCATACTAGCGGGGGAGGCGAGCAGTACTTC
TRBV5-6	-	TRBJ2-7	-	CASSFAYQGGIPRREQYF	TGTGCCAGCAGCTTCGCTTACCAGGGGGGAATTCCCCGCCGCGAGCAGTACTTC
TRBV27	few	TRBJ2-2	-	CASSLFTVTGELFF	TGTGCCAGCAGTTTATTCACGGTCACCGGGGAGCTGTTTTTT
TRBV14	few	TRBJ2-2	-	CASSQYRGAMNTGELFF	TGTGCCAGCAGCCAGTACCGTGGGGCAATGAACACCGGGGAGCTGTTTTTT
TRBV5-1	-	TRBJ2-7	-	CASRVHDRISSYEQYF	TGCGCCAGCAGAGTACACGACAGGATTTCCTCCTACGAGCAGTACTTC
TRBV5-4	-	TRBJ2-1	TRBD2	CASSTGTSGGIFKQFF	TGTGCCAGCAGCACCGGGACTAGCGGGGGGATCTTTAAGCAGTTCTTC
TRBV2	-	TRBJ1-5	TRBD1	CASRRTGRGQPQHF	TGTGCCAGCAGGAGGACAGGCAGAGGTCAGCCCCAGCATTTT
TRBV19	-	TRBJ2-7	-	CATSRDTSYEQYF	TGTGCCACCTCCCGGGACACCTCCTACGAGCAGTACTTC
TRBV5-4	-	TRBJ1-2	-	CASSLEGVRPGYTF	TGTGCCAGCAGCTTGGAGGGGGTTCGGCCAGGCTACACCTTC
TRBV15	-	TRBJ1-2	-	CATSREIGGVLSSEMGYTF	TGTGCCACCAGCAGAGAAATAGGCGGAGTACTCTCGAGCGAAATGGGCTACACCTTC
TRBV27	-	TRBJ2-3	-	CASSLSVSGPADTQYF	TGTGCCAGCAGTTTATCGGTTTCTGGGCCAGCAGATACGCAGTATTTT
TRBV28	-	TRBJ1-4	TRBD1	CASSYLDRDEKLFF	TGTGCCAGCAGTTACCTCGACAGGGATGAAAAACTGTTTTTT
TRBV7-9	few	TRBJ2-2	TRBD1	CASSPGQGRTGELFF	TGTGCCAGCAGCCCGGGACAGGGGCGCACCGGGGAGCTGTTTTTT
TRBV18	few	TRBJ2-3	-	CASSETDTQYF	TGTGCCAGCTCAGAGACAGATACGCAGTATTTT
TRBV28	-	TRBJ1-2	-	CASSPLRTDNYGYTF	TGTGCCAGCAGTCCCCTAAGGACAGATAACTATGGCTACACCTTC
TRBV30	-	TRBJ1-5	-	CAWSADSNQPQHF	TGTGCCTGGAGTGCAGATAGCAATCAGCCCCAGCATTTT
TRBV5-6	once	TRBJ2-1	TRBD2	CASSLLAGGAYNEQFF	TGTGCCAGCAGCTTGCTAGCGGGGGGGGCCTACAATGAGCAGTTCTTC
TRBV6-5	-	TRBJ2-7	TRBD1	CASSSDRDRLEQYF	TGTGCCAGCAGTTCGGACCGGGACAGGTTGGAGCAGTACTTC
TRBV3-1/TRBV3-2	-	TRBJ2-3	TRBD2	CASSQELTSGRDTQYF	TGTGCCAGCAGCCAAGAGTTGACTAGCGGGAGAGATACGCAGTATTTT
TRBV28	-	TRBJ1-2	-	CASSSGPVTVKNYGYTF	TGTGCCAGCAGTTCCGGTCCGGTGACAGTTAAAAACTATGGCTACACCTTC
TRBV7-2	once	TRBJ2-2	-	CASSLVSGPGELFF	TGTGCCAGCAGCTTAGTGTCAGGGCCCGGGGAGCTGTTTTTT
TRBV6-2/TRBV6-3	-	TRBJ2-2	-	CASSYQSNTGELFF	TGTGCCAGCAGTTACCAATCGAACACCGGGGAGCTGTTTTTT
TRBV5-1	-	TRBJ2-1	TRBD2	CASSWAIGSGSSEQFF	TGCGCCAGCAGCTGGGCAATTGGGAGCGGGAGTTCTGAGCAGTTCTTC
TRBV30	-	TRBJ2-5	-	CAWSVRSQETQYF	TGTGCCTGGAGTGTACGGTCACAAGAGACCCAGTACTTC
TRBV7-5	-	TRBJ2-2	-	CARSVGGVSTGELFF	TGTGCCAGAAGCGTGGGAGGGGTCTCCACCGGGGAGCTGTTTTTT
TRBV28	-	TRBJ2-5	TRBD1	CASSPQGAQRETQYF	TGTGCCAGCAGTCCTCAGGGGGCGCAACGAGAGACCCAGTACTTC
TRBV6-2/TRBV6-3	-	TRBJ2-7	TRBD2	CASSYLAGAYEQYF	TGTGCCAGCAGTTACTTAGCGGGGGCCTACGAGCAGTACTTC
TRBV12-5	-	TRBJ2-3	TRBD2	CASVPSGIRADTQYF	TGTGCTAGTGTCCCTAGCGGGATCCGGGCAGATACGCAGTATTTT
TRBV5-4	-	TRBJ2-1	TRBD2	CASSPLAGGGYNEQFF	TGTGCCAGCAGCCCTCTAGCGGGAGGTGGGTACAATGAGCAGTTCTTC
TRBV5-1	-	TRBJ1-6	-	CASTLRTGNNSPLHF	TGCGCCAGCACCCTTAGGACGGGGAACAATTCACCCCTCCACTTT
TRBV6-1	few	TRBJ2-7	TRBD2	CASSELGGTSIYEQYF	TGTGCCAGCAGTGAACTAGGCGGGACTAGCATCTACGAGCAGTACTTC
TRBV7-3	once	TRBJ2-2	-	CASAASPNLNTGELFF	TGTGCCAGCGCGGCAAGTCCCAACTTGAACACCGGGGAGCTGTTTTTT
TRBV7-2	-	TRBJ2-7	-	CASSSSLSYEQYF	TGTGCCAGCAGCTCCTCTCTTTCCTACGAGCAGTACTTC
TRBV29-1	-	TRBJ2-1	TRBD1	CSVNRDRGTNEQFF	TGCAGCGTTAACCGGGACAGGGGAACCAATGAGCAGTTCTTC
TRBV10-3	-	TRBJ2-2	TRBD2	CAISVGTSGGIANTGELFF	TGTGCCATCAGTGTAGGGACTAGCGGGGGGATCGCGAACACCGGGGAGCTGTTTTTT
TRBV5-6	-	TRBJ1-2	TRBD1	CASSSGQLSGYTF	TGTGCCAGCAGCTCGGGACAGTTGTCTGGCTACACCTTC
TRBV7-9	-	TRBJ2-5	TRBD2	CASSPRLAGGNQETQYF	TGTGCCAGCAGCCCAAGACTAGCGGGGGGTAACCAAGAGACCCAGTACTTC
TRBV9	-	TRBJ2-3	-	CASSPLPGTDTQYF	TGTGCCAGCAGCCCTCTTCCGGGGACAGATACGCAGTATTTT
TRBV5-6	-	TRBJ2-3	-	CASSLSGANTDTQYF	TGTGCCAGCAGCTTGAGTGGGGCAAACACAGATACGCAGTATTTT
TRBV7-2	-	TRBJ2-6	TRBD1	CASSLTGVVSGANVLTF	TGTGCCAGCAGCCTGACAGGGGTAGTATCTGGGGCCAACGTCCTGACTTTC
TRBV6-2/TRBV6-3	few	TRBJ2-2	TRBD2	CASSYNPPSGSGSTGELFF	TGTGCCAGCAGTTACAATCCACCTAGCGGGAGTGGATCCACCGGGGAGCTGTTTTTT
TRBV6-5	-	TRBJ2-7	-	CATTGASYEQYF	TGTGCCACCACCGGAGCCTCCTACGAGCAGTACTTC
TRBV19	-	TRBJ2-7	TRBD1	CASSIGQGRYEQYF	TGTGCCAGTAGTATCGGACAGGGGCGGTACGAGCAGTACTTC
TRBV7-2	many	TRBJ1-5	TRBD1	CASSRITGGDQPQHF	TGTGCCAGCAGCCGGATTACAGGGGGCGATCAGCCCCAGCATTTT
TRBV28	once	TRBJ1-5	-	CASSFSRNNQPQHF	TGTGCCAGCAGTTTTAGCAGAAACAATCAGCCCCAGCATTTT
TRBV29-1	few	TRBJ1-1	TRBD1	CSVEQGARNTEAFF	TGCAGCGTTGAACAGGGGGCACGGAACACTGAAGCTTTCTTT
TRBV19	-	TRBJ1-1	TRBD1	CASRTRQGALNTEAFF	TGTGCCAGTAGGACTCGACAGGGCGCGCTGAACACTGAAGCTTTCTTT
TRBV7-3	-	TRBJ2-1	-	CASSPSGGSSYNEQFF	TGTGCCAGCAGCCCCTCGGGTGGAAGCTCCTACAATGAGCAGTTCTTC